This entry lists 20 T cell receptor beta chains sequenced from one sample in a study of blood T cells in healthy people across ages. Primed by a sample-barcoded 5' primer and a J-beta primer mix, a second PCR proceeded for 7 to 11 cycles. TCRdb analysed the 5' RACE reads with MiXCR anew, one entry per CDR3 protein. The data contain around 2 million distinct CDR3 sequences, about 39% of them singletons. Sequencing was done on a sample of blood. These receptors were taken from a human donor in good health.

This clonotype was recorded at least ten times. The chain links TRBV20-1 to TRBJ2-5; a possible D gene is TRBD1 (5 bases). V gave up 1 base and J gave up 4 bases, with 13 bases separating them. This CDR3 is built from 14 residues. The germline V gene encodes CDR1 DFQATT and CDR2 SNEGSKA (reference sequence). The CDR3 loop reads CSARGGLGGETQYF. The DNA of the CDR3 is TGCAGTGCTAGAGGGGGCCTCGGCGGAGAGACCCAGTACTTC.

This clonotype has a handful of counts. The J gene is TRBJ2-3, the V gene TRBV9; 8 positions agree with TRBD2. The CDR3 is made up of 17 amino acids. Trimming removed 0 bases from V and 0 bases from J; junction bases left unmatched: 6. Germline-derived CDR1 and CDR2 are SGDLS and YYNGEE. The CDR3: CASSVGASGGSTDTQYF. CDR3 nucleotides: TGTGCCAGCAGCGTAGGAGCAAGCGGGGGTAGCACAGATACGCAGTATTTT.

The chain uses TRBV2 and TRBJ1-2; D is unclear. Trimming left V 10 bases short and J 7 bases short, with 19 bases between. The length of the CDR3 is 13 residues. Germline CDR1 SNHLY, CDR2 FYNNEI. CDR3: CATSTEQSFGYTF. For the CDR3, the DNA is TGTGCCACTTCGACGGAGCAGAGTTTTGGCTACACCTTC.

This clonotype came up a few times. The chain joins TRBV2 to TRBJ2-7; the D call may be TRBD1 or TRBD2 (5 bases each). V dropped 9 bases and J dropped 2 bases, with 11 bases sitting between them. CDR1 is SNHLY, CDR2 FYNNEI, per germline. This CDR3 comprises 12 residues. CDR3 residues: CARGTPTYEQYF. In nucleotides, the CDR3 is TGTGCCAGGGGGACCCCAACCTACGAGCAGTACTTC.

This chain joins TRBV28 and TRBJ2-4; TRBD2 is a possible D gene (7 bases). Gene TRBJ2-7 matches the end of the DNA better, so the J call may be wrong. Per the germline V gene, CDR1 is MDHEN and CDR2 is SYDVKM. The CDR3 has 16 amino acids. As DNA, the CDR3 is TGTGCCACAGCCCTTTCATCGGGGGGCCTGAACTACGAGCAGTACTTC. Amino acid sequence: CATALSSGGLNYEQYF.

This clonotype appeared a few times. Since a much larger clone is just one base distant, this may be a read error. The V and J genes are TRBV3-1 and TRBJ1-5; D gene unclear. The CDR3 runs to 14 residues. V shed 1 base and J shed 1 base, with 5 bases lying between them. Per germline, CDR1 LGHDT and CDR2 YNNKEL (reference sequence). The CDR3 spells CASSQGWSNQPQHF. CDR3 DNA sequence: TGTGCCAGCAGCCAAGGGTGGAGCAATCAGCCCCAGCATTTT.

The chain uses TRBV20-1 and TRBJ1-5; the match to TRBD1 covers 7 bases. V shed 3 bases, J shed 4 bases, and the junction held 3 bases outside the gene matches. CDR1 is DFQATT, CDR2 SNEGSKA, per germline (reference sequence). The CDR3 is 13 residues long. This CDR3 is CSARNRGNQPQHF. The CDR3, as DNA: TGCAGTGCTAGGAACAGGGGTAATCAGCCCCAGCATTTT.

V is TRBV5-4 and J is TRBJ2-7; 8 positions agree with TRBD2. The CDR3 is made up of 14 amino acids. Germline lookup yields CDR1 SGHNT and CDR2 YYREEE (reference sequence). With V trimmed by 4 bases and J by 6 bases, 9 bases remained unmatched. The CDR3 is CASSRGGLAGEQYF. DNA for the CDR3: TGTGCCAGCAGCCGGGGCGGGCTAGCGGGCGAGCAGTACTTC.

The chain combines TRBV4-2 with TRBJ1-6; no firm D call. Between the trimmed V and J ends, which lost 0 bases and 7 bases, there was a span of 16 bases. CDR3 length: 17 amino acids. Germline lookup yields CDR1 LGHNA and CDR2 YNFKEQ. CDR3: CASSQDWWALENSPLHF. In nucleotides, the CDR3 is TGTGCCAGCAGCCAAGATTGGTGGGCACTGGAGAATTCACCCCTCCACTTT.

This clonotype appeared a few times. The V gene is TRBV29-1, the J gene TRBJ2-3, with a weak D call TRBD1 (5 bases). The CDR3 sequence is 15 residues long. V was pared by 3 bases and J by 0 bases, with 13 bases between. Germline V gene data show CDR1 as SQVTM and CDR2 as ANQGSEA. The CDR3 DNA reads TGCAGCGTTGAGGGGCGCGGAACTAGCACAGATACGCAGTATTTT. This codes for CSVEGRGTSTDTQYF.

This rearrangement joins TRBV20-1 to TRBJ2-1; 8 nucleotides align to TRBD1. CDR3 length: 14 residues. V lost 5 bases and J lost 2; bases outside the gene matches: 5. Germline V lookup: CDR1 DFQATT, CDR2 SNEGSKA (reference sequence). The CDR3 protein is CSAGRTGTYNEQFF. The CDR3 DNA sequence: TGCAGTGCTGGACGGACAGGGACCTACAATGAGCAGTTCTTC.

The V and J genes are TRBV29-1 and TRBJ2-4; 8 positions agree with TRBD1. This CDR3 has 12 residues. The V gene's germline CDR1 is SQVTM and CDR2 ANQGSEA. The V segment lost 2 bases and the J segment 10 bases; nucleotides outside the gene matches: 4. CDR3 DNA sequence: TGCAGCGTTGAAACAGGGGGATTAATTCAGTACTTC. It is translated as CSVETGGLIQYF.

This clonotype showed up just a few times. The chain carries TRBV7-9 and TRBJ1-4; no reliable D call. From germline, CDR1 is SEHNR and CDR2 FQNEAQ (reference sequence). V was cut by 5 bases and J by 8 bases, with 18 bases left in between. The CDR3 length is 15 residues. The CDR3 here is CASSGNTDRREKLFF. In DNA, the CDR3 is TGTGCCAGCAGCGGCAACACGGACCGGAGGGAAAAACTGTTTTTT.

The chain carries TRBV28 and TRBJ2-1, with no clear D. The V and J ends lost 6 bases and 3 bases respectively, with 18 bases between them. CDR1 and CDR2 from the germline V gene are MDHEN and SYDVKM. The CDR3 has 16 residues. CDR3: CASSHHSVRNYNEQFF. The CDR3 nucleotides are TGTGCCAGCAGCCACCACTCAGTAAGGAACTACAATGAGCAGTTCTTC.

CDR3 nucleotide sequence: TGTGCCAGCAGCTTAATCTTGGGGAGTTCCAAAAACATTCAGTACTTC. Translating gives CASSLILGSSKNIQYF. The genes are TRBV7-9 and TRBJ2-4; weak D call: TRBD2 (5 bases). Germline values: CDR1 SEHNR, CDR2 FQNEAQ (reference sequence). The CDR3 runs 16 residues. The V gene lost 2 bases and the J gene lost 2 bases, with 13 bases spanning the gap. The complete variable domain, with remaining parts taken from reference TRBV7-9 and TRBJ2-4, reads DTGVSQNPRHKITKRGQNVTFRCDPISEHNRLYWYRQTLGQGPEFLTYFQNEAQLEKSRLLSDRFSAERPKGSFSTLEIQRTEQGDSAMYLCASSLILGSSKNIQYFGAGTRLSVL.

This clonotype has just a few counts. V and J are TRBV20-1 and TRBJ2-5, with no clear D. Germline-derived CDR1 and CDR2 are DFQATT and SNEGSKA (reference sequence). V lost 7 bases to trimming and J lost 5 bases, with 17 bases between them. The CDR3 runs to 13 residues. The CDR3 protein is CSGALGFGETQYF. The CDR3 region has the DNA TGCAGTGGTGCGTTGGGGTTTGGGGAGACCCAGTACTTC.

This clonotype appeared a few times. The CDR3 here is CSVTNLYRGQRSTSYEQYF. Written as DNA, the CDR3 is TGCAGCGTGACTAACCTTTACAGGGGGCAACGATCCACGTCCTACGAGCAGTACTTC. The chain has TRBV29-1 and TRBJ2-7; the match to TRBD1 covers 9 bases. Looked up from germline, CDR1 is SQVTM and CDR2 is ANQGSEA. V gave up 6 bases and J gave up 1 base; unmatched junction bases: 22. The CDR3 runs to 19 residues.

The J gene is TRBJ2-7, the V gene TRBV3-1, with 8 bases aligning to TRBD1. This CDR3 spans 15 amino acids. V lost 8 bases, J lost 3 bases, and 12 bases stayed unmatched. The V gene's germline CDR1 is LGHDT and CDR2 YNNKEL (reference sequence). CDR3 coding DNA: TGTGCCAGCTGTTCAATCCCGGGACAGGACTACGAGCAGTACGTC. This sequence encodes CASCSIPGQDYEQYV.

This clonotype turned up a few times. CDR3 loop: CAWAAGAIGGYTF. CDR3 coding DNA: TGTGCCTGGGCGGCAGGGGCAATTGGAGGCTACACCTTC. The chain recombines TRBV30 with TRBJ1-2; possibly TRBD1 for D (6 bases). The CDR3 consists of 13 residues. The germline gives CDR1 GTSNPN, CDR2 SVGIG (reference sequence). Trimming left V 5 bases short and J 8 bases short, with 18 bases between.

This rearrangement joins TRBV6-5 to TRBJ2-7; D could derive from TRBD1 or TRBD2 (5 bases each). This CDR3 has 15 residues. From germline, CDR1 is MNHEY and CDR2 SVGAGI. V shed 5 bases and J shed 3 bases, with 17 bases lying between them. The CDR3 sequence: CASSPSWDGLYEQYF. CDR3 coding DNA: TGTGCCAGCAGTCCATCTTGGGACGGACTCTACGAGCAGTACTTC.